The subject of this entry is one T cell receptor beta chain. As defined, naive CD8 cells were CD45RO-negative and positively selected for CCR7, with terminally differentiated effector memory CD45RA+ cells excluded. This sample is part of a study of shared clonotypes between healthy human individuals. TCRdb's table, derived via immunoSEQ multiplex PCR, lists solely in-frame clones and lacks some. The repertoire consists of approximately 1.9 million clones, with around 93% occurring once and the leading ten covering approximately 1.7%. Germline values: CDR1 MNHNY, CDR2 SVGAGI (reference sequence). The CDR3 spans 14 residues. V shed 2 bases, J shed 6 bases, and the junction held 5 bases outside the gene matches.

The sample taken for sequencing was naive CD8+ T cells from PBMCs. This receptor was obtained from a man between 18 and 35 years old in good health. Some clones in this sample may be carry-over from other donors' samples. This chain joins TRBV6-6 and TRBJ2-7; the match to TRBD2 covers 9 bases. The CDR3 loop is CASSYVAGGREQYF. CDR3 in DNA: TGTGCCAGCAGTTACGTGGCGGGAGGGCGCGAGCAGTACTTC.